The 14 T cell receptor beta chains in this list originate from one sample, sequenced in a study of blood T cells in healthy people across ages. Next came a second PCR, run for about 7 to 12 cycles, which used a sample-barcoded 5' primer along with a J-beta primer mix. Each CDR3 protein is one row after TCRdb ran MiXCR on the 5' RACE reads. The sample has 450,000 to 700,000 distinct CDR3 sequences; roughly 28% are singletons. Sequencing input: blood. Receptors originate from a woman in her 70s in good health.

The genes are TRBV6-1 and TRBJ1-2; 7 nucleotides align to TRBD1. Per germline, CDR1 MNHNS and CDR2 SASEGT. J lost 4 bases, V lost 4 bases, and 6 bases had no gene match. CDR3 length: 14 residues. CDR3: CASSVNRGAYGYTF. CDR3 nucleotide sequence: TGTGCCAGCAGTGTAAACAGGGGCGCCTATGGCTACACCTTC.

CDR3 loop: CASSQTSGRRNTEAFF. CDR3 DNA sequence: TGTGCCAGCAGCCAGACATCGGGACGGAGGAACACTGAAGCTTTCTTT. This chain connects TRBV4-2 to TRBJ1-1, with D maybe TRBD1 (5 bases). The CDR3 totals 16 residues. V was trimmed by 3 bases and J by 1 base, leaving 15 bases between them. The germline V gene encodes CDR1 LGHNA and CDR2 YNFKEQ.

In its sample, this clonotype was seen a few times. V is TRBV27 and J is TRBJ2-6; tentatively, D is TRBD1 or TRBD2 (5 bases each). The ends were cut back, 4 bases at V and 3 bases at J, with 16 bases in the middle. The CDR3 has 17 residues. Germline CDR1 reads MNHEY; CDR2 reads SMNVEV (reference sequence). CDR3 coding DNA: TGTGCCAGCAGTTCTCGACAGAGGGTAGGTGGGGCCAACGTCCTGACTTTC. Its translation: CASSSRQRVGGANVLTF.

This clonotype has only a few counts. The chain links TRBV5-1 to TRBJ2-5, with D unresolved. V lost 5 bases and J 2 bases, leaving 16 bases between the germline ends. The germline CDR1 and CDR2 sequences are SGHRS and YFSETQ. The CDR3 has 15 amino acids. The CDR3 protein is CASSSLVGQQETQYF. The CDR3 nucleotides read TGCGCCAGCAGTTCCCTGGTGGGTCAGCAAGAGACCCAGTACTTC.

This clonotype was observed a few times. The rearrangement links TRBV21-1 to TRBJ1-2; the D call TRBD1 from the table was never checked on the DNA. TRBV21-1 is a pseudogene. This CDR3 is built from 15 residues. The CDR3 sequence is CARSREVRGNYGYTF. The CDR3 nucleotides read TGTGCCAGAAGCCGAGAGGTCAGGGGGAACTATGGCTACACCTTC.

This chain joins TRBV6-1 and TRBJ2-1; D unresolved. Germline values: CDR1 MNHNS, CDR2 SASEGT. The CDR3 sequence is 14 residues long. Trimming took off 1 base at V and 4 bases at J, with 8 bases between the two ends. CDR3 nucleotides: TGTGCCAGCAGTGAAGGCAGGATTTACAATGAGCAGTTCTTC. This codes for CASSEGRIYNEQFF.

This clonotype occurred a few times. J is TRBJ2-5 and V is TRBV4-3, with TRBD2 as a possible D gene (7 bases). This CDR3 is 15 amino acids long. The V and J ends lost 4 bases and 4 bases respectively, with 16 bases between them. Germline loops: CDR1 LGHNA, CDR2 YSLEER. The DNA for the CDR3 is TGCGCCAGCAGCCGAGACGCGGGGGCGGGAGAGACCCAGTACTTC. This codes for CASSRDAGAGETQYF.

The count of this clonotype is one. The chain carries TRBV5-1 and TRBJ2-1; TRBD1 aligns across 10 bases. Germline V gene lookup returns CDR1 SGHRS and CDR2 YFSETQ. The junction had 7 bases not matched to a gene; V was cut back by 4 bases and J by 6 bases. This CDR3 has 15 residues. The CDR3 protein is CASSPGTGVGNEQFF. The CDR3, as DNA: TGCGCCAGCAGCCCCGGGACAGGGGTGGGCAATGAGCAGTTCTTC.

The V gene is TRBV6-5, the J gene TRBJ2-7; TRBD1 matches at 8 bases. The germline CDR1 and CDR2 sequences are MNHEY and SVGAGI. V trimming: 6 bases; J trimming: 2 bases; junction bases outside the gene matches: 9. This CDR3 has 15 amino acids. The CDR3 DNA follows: TGTGCCAGCAGACCAGGGGGCAAGTTGACCTACGAGCAGTACTTC. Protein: CASRPGGKLTYEQYF.

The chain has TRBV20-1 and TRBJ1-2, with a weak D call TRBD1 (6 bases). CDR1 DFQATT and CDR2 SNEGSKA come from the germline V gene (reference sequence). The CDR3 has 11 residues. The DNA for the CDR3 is TGCGGCCTCGACGGGGGCGGCGGCTACACCTTC. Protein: CGLDGGGGYTF.

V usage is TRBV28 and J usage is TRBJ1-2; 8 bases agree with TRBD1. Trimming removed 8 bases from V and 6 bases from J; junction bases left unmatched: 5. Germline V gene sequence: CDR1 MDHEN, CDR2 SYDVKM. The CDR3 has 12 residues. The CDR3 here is CASLGQGHGYTF. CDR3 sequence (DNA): TGTGCCAGCCTCGGACAGGGCCATGGCTACACCTTC.

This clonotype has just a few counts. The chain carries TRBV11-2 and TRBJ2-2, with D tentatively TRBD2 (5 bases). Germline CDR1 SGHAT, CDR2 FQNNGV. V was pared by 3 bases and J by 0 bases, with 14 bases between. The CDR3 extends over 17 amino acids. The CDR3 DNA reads TGTGCCAGCAGCTTCCTGACGGGGTATCCGAACACCGGGGAGCTGTTTTTT. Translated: CASSFLTGYPNTGELFF.

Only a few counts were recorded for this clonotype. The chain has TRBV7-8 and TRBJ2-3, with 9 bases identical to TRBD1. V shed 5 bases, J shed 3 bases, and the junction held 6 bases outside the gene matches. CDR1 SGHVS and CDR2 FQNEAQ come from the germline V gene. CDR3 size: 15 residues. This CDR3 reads CASSRGQGLTDTQYF. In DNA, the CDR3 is TGTGCCAGCAGCCGAGGACAGGGGCTAACAGATACGCAGTATTTT.

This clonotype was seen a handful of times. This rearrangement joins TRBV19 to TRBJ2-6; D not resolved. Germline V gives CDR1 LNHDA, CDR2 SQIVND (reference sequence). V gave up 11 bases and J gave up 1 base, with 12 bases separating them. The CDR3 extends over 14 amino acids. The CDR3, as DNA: TGTGCCGTTACGGATCCTTCTGGGGCCAACGTCCTGACTTTC. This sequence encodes CAVTDPSGANVLTF.